A selection of T cell receptor beta chains follows, all from one sample in a study of cytomegalovirus exposure and HLA in healthy donors. Method: immunoSEQ multiplex PCR; TCRdb's copy keeps in-frame clones and lacks some. The sample yields roughly 99,000 clones, about four fifths seen once. The sequenced material came from PBMCs. These receptor sequences come from a male donor in good health and CMV-seropositive. CDR3s include the opening cysteine and the closing phenylalanine or tryptophan. A D gene is named only where the DNA matches it firmly. Size values are once, few and many counts, or a class for expanded clones, and some rows have none.

D gene	V gene	J gene	clone size	CDR3 protein	CDR3 DNA
-	TRBV14	TRBJ1-1	-	CASSQRTATEAFF	TGTGCCAGCAGCCAACGAACAGCCACTGAAGCTTTCTTT
-	TRBV5-4	TRBJ1-2	-	CASSSQGGSGYGYTF	TGTGCCAGCAGCTCCCAGGGTGGATCGGGCTATGGCTACACCTTC
-	TRBV6-6	TRBJ2-1	-	CASSQDREAHNEQFF	TGTGCCAGCAGCCAAGACAGGGAGGCCCACAATGAGCAGTTCTTC
TRBD1	TRBV5-4	TRBJ2-3	-	CASTPGGRDRPSTDTQYF	TGTGCCAGCACCCCAGGGGGCCGGGACAGGCCTAGCACAGATACGCAGTATTTT
-	TRBV27	TRBJ1-2	-	CASSPIDRAYGYTF	TGTGCCAGCAGCCCCATCGACAGAGCCTATGGCTACACCTTC
-	TRBV28	TRBJ2-7	-	CASSRSAGEQYF	TGTGCCAGCAGTAGATCCGCGGGGGAGCAGTACTTC
-	TRBV4-3	TRBJ1-1	once	CASSQDRHFGTEAFF	TGCGCCAGCAGCCAAGATAGGCATTTCGGGACTGAAGCTTTCTTT
-	TRBV4-1	TRBJ2-4	once	CASSQGLVQGQNIQYF	TGCGCCAGCAGCCAAGGGTTGGTACAGGGCCAAAACATTCAGTACTTC
TRBD2	TRBV25-1	TRBJ2-1	-	CASSGLAEYNEQFF	TGTGCCAGCAGCGGGCTAGCGGAATACAATGAGCAGTTCTTC
-	TRBV5-8	TRBJ1-6	-	CASSLRQANSPLHF	TGTGCCAGCAGCTTGAGACAGGCGAATTCACCCCTCCACTTT
-	TRBV7-9	TRBJ2-1	-	CASRLQVNEQFF	TGTGCCAGCAGACTACAGGTCAATGAGCAGTTCTTC
-	TRBV5-1	TRBJ1-3	few	CASSGGNGNTIYF	TGCGCCAGCAGCGGCGGGAACGGAAACACCATATATTTT
-	TRBV30	TRBJ1-5	few	CAFGSGGNQPQHF	TGTGCCTTCGGATCCGGGGGCAATCAGCCCCAGCATTTT
TRBD2	TRBV5-6	TRBJ2-1	-	CASSANYGGNEQFF	TGTGCCAGCAGCGCCAACTACGGGGGGAATGAGCAGTTCTTC
-	TRBV6-6	TRBJ2-5	-	CASSYSRTKQETQYF	TGTGCCAGCAGTTACTCTCGGACAAAGCAAGAGACCCAGTACTTC
-	TRBV4-1	TRBJ1-5	-	CASSQVAGDAQPQHF	TGCGCCAGCAGCCAAGTCGCAGGGGACGCCCAGCCCCAGCATTTT
-	TRBV27	TRBJ1-1	once	CASSPSVIRNTEAFF	TGTGCCAGCAGTCCTTCCGTGATCAGGAACACTGAAGCTTTCTTT
TRBD1	TRBV19	TRBJ1-5	-	CASTGGVGQPQHF	TGTGCCAGCACAGGGGGGGTCGGGCAGCCCCAGCATTTT
-	TRBV7-2	TRBJ1-6	-	CASSSDTRGPLHF	TGTGCCAGCAGCTCCGATACTAGGGGGCCCCTCCACTTT
-	TRBV7-9	TRBJ2-5	-	CASSPIETQYF	TGTGCCAGCAGCCCCATCGAGACCCAGTACTTC
TRBD2	TRBV6-1	TRBJ2-7	once	CASSEGGGTGSYEQYF	TGTGCCAGCAGTGAAGGGGGGGGGACGGGGTCCTACGAGCAGTACTTC
-	TRBV5-6	TRBJ2-7	-	CASTSGGILEQYF	TGTGCCAGCACTTCTGGGGGGATCCTCGAGCAGTACTTC
TRBD1	TRBV29-1	TRBJ1-1	-	CSVVQGLGSEAFF	TGCAGCGTTGTACAGGGGCTCGGGTCTGAAGCTTTCTTT
-	TRBV7-9	TRBJ2-7	-	CASSLAGDEQYF	TGTGCCAGCAGCCTAGCAGGGGACGAGCAGTACTTC
-	TRBV6-1	TRBJ2-2	once	CASSRTVANTGELFF	TGTGCCAGCAGTCGGACTGTCGCGAACACCGGGGAGCTGTTTTTT
-	TRBV30	TRBJ1-2	once	CASSRPGGNDYGYTF	TGTGCCTCGTCCAGGCCTGGGGGGAATGACTATGGCTACACCTTC
TRBD2	TRBV9	TRBJ2-5	-	CASSVEASGKETQYF	TGTGCCAGCAGCGTAGAAGCTAGCGGCAAAGAGACCCAGTACTTC
TRBD1	TRBV30	TRBJ1-2	-	CAWSGDRGRGYTF	TGTGCCTGGAGTGGGGACAGGGGTAGAGGCTACACCTTC
-	TRBV6-5	TRBJ1-1	few	CASRWGGYSTEAFF	TGTGCCAGCAGGTGGGGGGGCTATAGCACTGAAGCTTTCTTT
-	TRBV4-2	TRBJ2-3	-	CASSQRDTDTQYF	TGTGCCAGCAGCCAGAGGGATACAGATACGCAGTATTTT
TRBD1	TRBV19	TRBJ1-2	-	CASSSRDRGKNYGYTF	TGTGCCAGTAGTAGCCGGGACAGGGGAAAGAACTATGGCTACACCTTC
-	TRBV30	TRBJ1-1	few	CAWRADSAEAFF	TGTGCCTGGAGGGCAGATTCTGCTGAAGCTTTCTTT
-	TRBV7-9	TRBJ2-5	-	CASSSVTGQKETQYF	TGTGCCAGCAGCTCCGTTACCGGACAGAAAGAGACCCAGTACTTC
TRBD2	TRBV10-3	TRBJ2-3	-	CAISESSGVSTDTQYF	TGTGCCATCAGTGAGAGTAGCGGGGTAAGCACAGATACGCAGTATTTT
TRBD1	TRBV27	TRBJ2-2	-	CASSWDRGSTGELFF	TGTGCCAGCAGTTGGGACAGGGGCAGCACCGGGGAGCTGTTTTTT
TRBD2	TRBV19	TRBJ2-1	-	CASSMSGGYNEQFF	TGTGCCAGTAGTATGAGCGGGGGGTACAATGAGCAGTTCTTC